The 30 T cell receptor beta chains in this list originate from one sample, sequenced in a study of blood T cells in healthy people across ages (dated by TCRdb to about 2015). Libraries were made using 5' RACE. The sequencing machine was an Illumina HiSeq 2500. The second PCR ran for roughly 6 to 11 cycles and used a J-beta primer mix along with a sample-barcoded 5' primer. The public sequencing data were trimmed at Q25 with fastp and processed into clonotypes with MiXCR by TCRdb, which kept only in-frame beta chains. A single entry per CDR3 protein holds the most common genes and DNA from its merged rows. The table for this sample lists some 700,000 distinct CDR3 sequences; 35% to 45% of them were counted only once. The ten largest clones take up around 20% of the sample. The sequenced sample was blood. Receptors were obtained from a woman aged 55-69 years in good health.

The V and J genes are TRBV5-1 and TRBJ1-1; 7 bases match TRBD1. Unmatched junction bases numbered 3, after V lost 4 bases and J lost 0 bases. The CDR3 is 14 residues long. Germline CDR1 is SGHRS and CDR2 is YFSETQ. The CDR3 sequence is CASSQGVMNTEAFF. Written as DNA, the CDR3 is TGCGCCAGCAGCCAGGGGGTGATGAACACTGAAGCTTTCTTT.

This clonotype appeared many times. The chain couples TRBV7-2 to TRBJ2-1; D uncertain. V was cut by 7 bases and J by 6 bases, with 10 bases left in between. Germline V gene sequence: CDR1 SGHTA, CDR2 FQGNSA. This CDR3 is 12 amino acids long. The CDR3 bases are TGTGCCAGCACCTCTTTAGGCAATGAGCAGTTCTTC. Protein: CASTSLGNEQFF.

This clonotype occurred a few times. The CDR3 DNA follows: TGTGCCAGCACCCCGGGACTCCAGAGTCGGACCCAGTACTTC. It codes for CASTPGLQSRTQYF. The rearrangement links TRBV12-3 or TRBV12-4 to TRBJ2-5, with D tentatively TRBD2 (6 bases). Deletions cut 7 bases from V and 7 bases from J, with 19 bases between. The CDR3 has 14 residues.

CDR3 residues: CASSFLTSFNEQFF. Written as DNA, the CDR3 is TGTGCCAGCAGCTTTTTGACTAGCTTCAATGAGCAGTTCTTC. The chain couples TRBV11-2 to TRBJ2-1; TRBD2 matches at 7 bases. Trimming at V came to 3 bases and at J to 6 bases, leaving 5 bases not matched to a gene. Germline CDR1 is SGHAT and CDR2 is FQNNGV. This CDR3 contains 14 residues.

The rearrangement uses TRBV7-3 and TRBJ1-1, with 7 bases lining up with TRBD1. Germline loops: CDR1 SGHTA, CDR2 FQGTGA. Trimming removed 5 bases from V and 2 bases from J; junction bases left unmatched: 5. The CDR3 sequence is 14 residues long. The CDR3 bases are TGTGCCAGCAGCGAACAGGGGCACAACACTGAAGCTTTCTTT. Translation: CASSEQGHNTEAFF.

The sample holds a few counts of this clonotype. The chain couples TRBV7-9 to TRBJ1-2; 8 positions match TRBD1. V shed 5 bases, J shed 3 bases, and the junction held 11 bases outside the gene matches. The CDR3 is 16 amino acids. The germline V gene encodes CDR1 SEHNR and CDR2 FQNEAQ (reference sequence). The CDR3: CASSREGTGNYYGYTF. The DNA for the CDR3 is TGTGCCAGCAGCAGGGAAGGGACAGGCAACTACTATGGCTACACCTTC.

The chain employs TRBV6-5 and TRBJ2-4; 10 nucleotides match TRBD2. The CDR3 runs to 15 residues. CDR1 and CDR2 (germline): MNHEY, SVGAGI. V lost 6 bases to trimming and J lost 5 bases; unmatched junction nucleotides: 7. The CDR3 spells CASSSSGRLENIQYF. DNA for the CDR3: TGTGCCAGCAGCAGTAGCGGGAGGCTGGAAAACATTCAGTACTTC.

The gene calls are TRBV5-1 and TRBJ2-5; D is unclear. This CDR3 contains 14 residues. Trimming stripped 5 bases from V and 2 bases from J, with 13 bases between. Germline assignment: CDR1 SGHRS and CDR2 YFSETQ. The CDR3 DNA reads as TGCGCCAGCAGTGAGCCACAACTTCAAGAGACCCAGTACTTC. It translates to CASSEPQLQETQYF. Together with reference TRBV5-1 and TRBJ2-5, the CDR3 gives the full variable domain: KAGVTQTPRYLIKTRGQQVTLSCSPISGHRSVSWYQQTPGQGLQFLFEYFSETQRNKGNFPGRFSGRQFSNSRSEMNVSTLELGDSALYLCASSEPQLQETQYFGPGTRLLVL.

This clonotype was found once. This chain connects TRBV7-6 to TRBJ1-2; D uncertain. The germline gives CDR1 SGHVS, CDR2 FNYEAQ. V lost 1 base, J lost 4 bases, and 7 bases lay in between. The CDR3 length is 13 residues. CDR3 DNA: TGTGCCAGCAGCTTAGGGGATACCTATGGCTACACCTTC. Amino acid sequence: CASSLGDTYGYTF. The full variable domain, with the rest looked up from reference TRBV7-6 and TRBJ1-2, is GAGVSQSPRYKVTKRGQDVALRCDPISGHVSLYWYRQALGQGPEFLTYFNYEAQQDKSGLPNDRFSAERPEGSISTLTIQRTEQRDSAMYRCASSLGDTYGYTFGSGTRLTVV.

The chain is built from TRBV7-8 and TRBJ2-1; 15 nucleotides match TRBD2. With 6 bases clipped from V and 3 bases from J, the junction kept 6 bases outside the gene matches. Germline V lookup: CDR1 SGHVS, CDR2 FQNEAQ. This CDR3 spans 17 amino acids. The CDR3 DNA follows: TGTGCCAGCAGAACCGGGACTAGCGGGGGGTTCTACAATGAGCAGTTCTTC. Translating gives CASRTGTSGGFYNEQFF.

The V call is TRBV7-3, the J call TRBJ2-1, with D uncertain. With the DNA end fitting TRBJ2-7 better, the J assignment may be wrong. The CDR3 is 14 amino acids. Germline V gene data show CDR1 as SGHTA and CDR2 as FQGTGA. The CDR3: CASSFDHFYNEQYF. Written as DNA, the CDR3 is TGTGCCAGCAGCTTCGACCATTTCTACAATGAGCAGTACTTC.

V is TRBV7-9 and J is TRBJ2-1; D not certain. The CDR3 sequence is 13 residues long. V was pared by 5 bases and J by 5 bases, with 10 bases between. CDR1 and CDR2 from the germline V gene are SEHNR and FQNEAQ (reference sequence). CDR3 loop: CASSKYRDNEQFF. The DNA of the CDR3 is TGTGCCAGCAGCAAGTACAGAGACAATGAGCAGTTCTTC.

The V call is TRBV6-5, the J call TRBJ2-1, with D possibly matching TRBD2 (5 bases). Trimming pared 0 bases from V and 9 bases from J, leaving 18 bases between. Germline CDR1 MNHEY, CDR2 SVGAGI. CDR3 size: 16 residues. The CDR3 loop reads CASSYSIPSRLSEQFF. Here the CDR3 DNA reads TGTGCCAGCAGTTACTCTATACCTAGCAGACTCAGTGAGCAGTTCTTC.

V is TRBV12-3 or TRBV12-4 and J is TRBJ1-2, with D possibly matching TRBD1 (6 bases). The V and J ends lost 7 bases and 8 bases respectively, with 20 bases between them. This CDR3 has 14 residues. CDR3 DNA sequence: TGTGCCAGCACCCTAAGACAGGCTCGTCAGGGCTACACCTTC. Translation gives CASTLRQARQGYTF.

This chain uses TRBV25-1 with TRBJ2-1, with D possibly matching TRBD2 (6 bases). The V and J ends lost 3 bases and 4 bases respectively, with 16 bases between them. This CDR3 is built from 16 residues. Germline V lookup: CDR1 MGHDK, CDR2 SYGVNS. The chain's CDR3 is CASSDVVGTVYNEQFF. CDR3 DNA: TGTGCCAGCAGTGACGTCGTGGGGACTGTATACAATGAGCAGTTCTTC.

The chain links TRBV3-1 to TRBJ2-5; tentative D call: TRBD2 (6 bases). The CDR3 contains 15 residues. Trimming removed 3 bases at V and 5 bases at J, with 16 bases between. The germline V gene has CDR1 LGHDT and CDR2 YNNKEL (reference sequence). The CDR3 coding sequence is TGTGCCAGCAGCCACCAAGCGGGCGGCTGGGAGACCCAGTACTTC. Its protein product is CASSHQAGGWETQYF.

V is TRBV7-2 and J is TRBJ2-1, with D perhaps assigned TRBD1 or TRBD2 (5 bases each). V shed 1 base and J shed 9 bases, with 13 bases lying between them. Germline CDR1 SGHTA, CDR2 FQGNSA. CDR3 length: 14 residues. The CDR3 DNA sequence: TGTGCCAGCAGCTTAGAGGGTGGGGGTAGTGAGCAGTTCTTC. Translation: CASSLEGGGSEQFF.

Only a few counts were recorded for this clonotype. The chain uses TRBV6-6 and TRBJ1-2; no reliable D call. CDR1 and CDR2 from the germline V gene are MNHNY and SVGAGI (reference sequence). V lost 8 bases and J lost 7, with 8 bases in between. CDR3 length: 10 residues. In DNA, the CDR3 is TGTGCCAGCTTCACGGTTGGCTACACCTTC. Protein sequence: CASFTVGYTF.

A few counts support this clonotype. The chain recombines TRBV6-5 with TRBJ2-5, with TRBD2 matching over 9 bases. The CDR3 consists of 18 residues. V was clipped by 0 bases and J by 5 bases; unmatched bases: 13. Germline-derived CDR1 and CDR2 are MNHEY and SVGAGI. The CDR3 DNA reads TGTGCCAGCAGTTACTCGAGAGCTAGCGGGATAGTCCGTGAGACCCAGTACTTC. It encodes CASSYSRASGIVRETQYF.

The genes are TRBV28 and TRBJ2-4; D uncertain. The germline V gene encodes CDR1 MDHEN and CDR2 SYDVKM. The length of the CDR3 is 15 residues. Deletions cut 5 bases from V and 7 bases from J, with 18 bases between. The CDR3 nucleotides are TGTGCCAGCAGTCCACCGATTCCGACCCTGAACATTCAGTACTTC. It is translated as CASSPPIPTLNIQYF.

The V gene is TRBV9, the J gene TRBJ2-5; TRBD2 matches at 12 bases. Germline V CDR1 and CDR2: SGDLS, YYNGEE. The V gene end was trimmed by 6 bases and the J gene end by 4 bases; junction bases not matched to a gene: 7. This CDR3 comprises 15 residues. CDR3 sequence reads: CASNLGTSGLETQYF. CDR3 in DNA: TGTGCCAGCAACCTCGGGACTAGCGGGTTAGAGACCCAGTACTTC.

This clonotype was seen a few times. V is TRBV20-1 and J is TRBJ1-6; TRBD1 aligns across 10 bases. V gave up 5 bases and J gave up 7 bases; unmatched junction bases: 8. CDR1 and CDR2 from the germline V gene are DFQATT and SNEGSKA (reference sequence). The CDR3 runs to 15 residues. This CDR3 is CSAGWDRGRNSPLHF. The CDR3 nucleotides are TGCAGTGCTGGGTGGGACAGGGGAAGAAATTCACCCCTCCACTTT.

The sample holds a few counts of this clonotype. This chain connects TRBV13 to TRBJ2-7, with TRBD1 identical over 10 bases. There are 14 residues in the CDR3. Germline values: CDR1 PRHDT, CDR2 FYEKMQ (reference sequence). The trim removed 4 bases at V and 4 bases at J, leaving 4 bases unmatched. The CDR3 DNA sequence: TGTGCCAGCAGCTCGGGACAGGGGCAATACGAGCAGTACTTC. It encodes CASSSGQGQYEQYF. The full variable domain, completed using reference TRBV13 and TRBJ2-7, is AAGVIQSPRHLIKEKRETATLKCYPIPRHDTVYWYQQGPGQDPQFLISFYEKMQSDKGSIPDRFSAQQFSDYHSELNMSSLELGDSALYFCASSSGQGQYEQYFGPGTRLTVT.

Details on this clonotype: Its ends do not fully match the called genes, so a read error is possible. This CDR3 reads CAIGMGDTGTQYF. The CDR3 DNA is TGTGCCATCGGCATGGGTGACACAGGTACGCAGTATTTT. The chain uses TRBV10-3 and TRBJ2-3; D possibly corresponds to TRBD1 (5 bases). CDR1 ENHRY and CDR2 SYGVKD come from the germline V gene. CDR3 length: 13 residues.

The chain recombines TRBV4-2 with TRBJ2-2; no reliable D call. Trimming removed 4 bases at V and 0 bases at J, with 9 bases between. The CDR3 sequence is 15 residues long. CDR1 is LGHNA, CDR2 YNFKEQ, per germline. Here the CDR3 reads CASSRDGPNTGELFF. CDR3 nucleotides: TGTGCCAGCAGCCGCGACGGACCGAACACCGGGGAGCTGTTTTTT.

This chain connects TRBV6-2 or TRBV6-3 to TRBJ2-5; D is unresolved. This CDR3 has 11 residues. Looked up from germline, CDR1 is MNHEY and CDR2 is SVGEGT. Trimming stripped 7 bases from V and 11 bases from J, with 14 bases between. As DNA, the CDR3 is TGTGCCAGCACTAATGACATGGAGCAGTACTTC. The encoded protein is CASTNDMEQYF.

This sequence joins TRBV12-3 or TRBV12-4 and TRBJ1-5; 7 bases agree with TRBD1. This CDR3 region has 13 residues. J lost 6 bases, V lost 4 bases, and 3 bases had no gene match. The CDR3 reads CASSSQGFQPQHF. CDR3 coding DNA: TGTGCCAGCAGTTCACAGGGGTTTCAGCCCCAGCATTTT.

This chain links TRBV7-9 with TRBJ2-4, with 8 bases identical to TRBD1. With the DNA end fitting TRBJ2-7 better, the J assignment may be wrong. Germline lookup yields CDR1 SEHNR and CDR2 FQNEAQ (reference sequence). CDR3 length equals 15 residues. The CDR3 DNA reads TGTGCCAGCAGCGGGGGACAGGACGGTTTGTACGAGCAGTACTTC. Amino acid sequence: CASSGGQDGLYEQYF.

The V and J genes are TRBV12-3 or TRBV12-4 and TRBJ2-5, with D tentatively TRBD2 (5 bases). The CDR3 totals 12 residues. V lost 5 bases, J lost 11 bases, and 15 bases lay in between. CDR3 DNA: TGTGCCAGCAGTCGACCTATGGAGGAGCAGTACTTC. Translation: CASSRPMEEQYF.

This chain joins TRBV6-2 or TRBV6-3 and TRBJ2-1; D is uncertain. Trimming shortened V by 0 bases and J by 5 bases, and 5 bases separated the two germline ends. The CDR3 is 13 residues long. Germline V gene sequence: CDR1 MNHEY, CDR2 SVGEGT. The CDR3 DNA reads TGTGCCAGCAGTTACTCGGTGAACAATGAGCAGTTCTTC. Its translation: CASSYSVNNEQFF.